These T cell receptor beta chains were read from a single sample in a study of T cell clones after liver transplantation. Clones were sequenced by immunoSEQ multiplex PCR, and TCRdb holds only the in-frame ones, with some missing. The sample comprises tens of thousands of clones, over 55% of which are singletons, and 15% rests with the top ten. The material sequenced was CD4+ T cells from blood, taken before liver transplant. These TCRs come from a human donor who received a liver transplant. Each CDR3 is given with its conserved first and last residue. D genes are given only for firm matches. Some rows mark clone size as missing; the rest say once, few, many or name a class of expanded clone.

abundance: few
d_gene: -
v_gene: TRBV11-2
j_gene: TRBJ2-2
CDR3nt: TGTGCCAGCAGCCGGGAGCAGGCCCTAGGCGGGGAGCTGTTTTTT
CDR3aa: CASSREQALGGELFF

abundance: -
d_gene: -
v_gene: TRBV29-1
j_gene: TRBJ2-1
CDR3nt: TGCAGCTCAGACAGCTCCTACAATGAGCAGTTCTTC
CDR3aa: CSSDSSYNEQFF

abundance: -
d_gene: -
v_gene: TRBV7-2
j_gene: TRBJ1-6
CDR3nt: TGTGCCAGCAGCTCCAGGGGTGGGGGATCTAATTCACCCCTCCACTTT
CDR3aa: CASSSRGGGSNSPLHF

abundance: -
d_gene: TRBD1
v_gene: TRBV7-8
j_gene: TRBJ1-5
CDR3nt: TGTGCCAGCAGCCGGGAGACAGGGTGGACCGCCCCCCAGCATTTT
CDR3aa: CASSRETGWTAPQHF

abundance: -
d_gene: -
v_gene: TRBV6-4
j_gene: TRBJ2-1
CDR3nt: TGTGCCAGCAGTGAGCTAAGTCTCCGTAACAATGAGCAGTTCTTC
CDR3aa: CASSELSLRNNEQFF

abundance: -
d_gene: -
v_gene: TRBV4-1
j_gene: TRBJ2-6
CDR3nt: TGCGCCAGCACCGACGCCGGAGCCTCTGGGGCCAACGTCCTGACTTTC
CDR3aa: CASTDAGASGANVLTF

abundance: -
d_gene: -
v_gene: TRBV6-1
j_gene: TRBJ1-5
CDR3nt: TGTGCCAGCAGTGGCGAGCGCAGCACCCAGCCCCAGCATTTT
CDR3aa: CASSGERSTQPQHF

abundance: -
d_gene: -
v_gene: TRBV7-9
j_gene: TRBJ1-1
CDR3nt: TGTGCCAGCAGCTTCGGCGGGGGAGGCACTGAAGCTTTCTTT
CDR3aa: CASSFGGGGTEAFF

abundance: once
d_gene: -
v_gene: TRBV7-9
j_gene: TRBJ1-2
CDR3nt: TGTGCCAGCAGCCAAACAGGGTATGTGGACTATGGCTACACCTTC
CDR3aa: CASSQTGYVDYGYTF

abundance: -
d_gene: -
v_gene: TRBV29-1
j_gene: TRBJ2-3
CDR3nt: TGCAGCGTTTTTGGGGGCAGGGGCACAGATACGCAGTATTTT
CDR3aa: CSVFGGRGTDTQYF

abundance: once
d_gene: TRBD1
v_gene: TRBV9
j_gene: TRBJ2-1
CDR3nt: TGTGCCAGCAGCGCCGGACTGGGGACAGGTACCTACAATGAGCAGTTCTTC
CDR3aa: CASSAGLGTGTYNEQFF

abundance: few
d_gene: -
v_gene: TRBV30
j_gene: TRBJ1-3
CDR3nt: TGTGCCTGGAGTAAAAGGCGGGTCTCTGGAAACACCATATATTTT
CDR3aa: CAWSKRRVSGNTIYF

abundance: -
d_gene: TRBD2
v_gene: TRBV6-6
j_gene: TRBJ2-7
CDR3nt: TGTGCCAGCAGTTGGGGGGGATCCTACGAGCAGTACTTC
CDR3aa: CASSWGGSYEQYF

abundance: -
d_gene: -
v_gene: TRBV28
j_gene: TRBJ1-5
CDR3nt: TGTGCCAGCAGTGCTCGGTCCTACTATAATCAGCCCCAGCATTTT
CDR3aa: CASSARSYYNQPQHF

abundance: -
d_gene: TRBD1
v_gene: TRBV6-5
j_gene: TRBJ1-5
CDR3nt: TGTGCCAGCAGTTTTAGACAGGGGTTAAGTCAGCCCCAGCATTTT
CDR3aa: CASSFRQGLSQPQHF

abundance: -
d_gene: -
v_gene: TRBV6-6
j_gene: TRBJ1-1
CDR3nt: TGTGCCAGCAGCGGACCGGGGGGTGAAGCTTTCTTT
CDR3aa: CASSGPGGEAFF

abundance: -
d_gene: -
v_gene: TRBV14
j_gene: TRBJ1-2
CDR3nt: TGTGCCAGCAGCCAAGAGGCCAGGGCTGGCTACACCTTC
CDR3aa: CASSQEARAGYTF

abundance: once
d_gene: -
v_gene: TRBV30
j_gene: TRBJ2-5
CDR3nt: TGTGCCTGGAGTGTAAGACGCAGGGAGACCCAGTACTTC
CDR3aa: CAWSVRRRETQYF

abundance: -
d_gene: -
v_gene: TRBV30
j_gene: TRBJ1-2
CDR3nt: TGTGCCTGGAGTCCAGACAGATTCGGCTACACCTTC
CDR3aa: CAWSPDRFGYTF

abundance: -
d_gene: -
v_gene: TRBV27
j_gene: TRBJ1-1
CDR3nt: TGTGCCAGTCTATCCAAGAACACTGAAGCTTTCTTT
CDR3aa: CASLSKNTEAFF

abundance: -
d_gene: -
v_gene: TRBV7-2
j_gene: TRBJ1-3
CDR3nt: TGTGCCAGCAGCTTAGTTCACAGGGCGAATGGAAACACCATATATTTT
CDR3aa: CASSLVHRANGNTIYF

abundance: -
d_gene: TRBD2
v_gene: TRBV2
j_gene: TRBJ2-5
CDR3nt: TGTGCCAGCAGTGAAGCGCTTGGGGGGGTTGTGGAAGAGACCCAGTACTTC
CDR3aa: CASSEALGGVVEETQYF

abundance: few
d_gene: TRBD1
v_gene: TRBV7-3
j_gene: TRBJ2-2
CDR3nt: TGTGCCAGCAGCCTTGACAGGGGAAGCACCGGGGAGCTGTTTTTT
CDR3aa: CASSLDRGSTGELFF

abundance: once
d_gene: -
v_gene: TRBV7-2
j_gene: TRBJ1-5
CDR3nt: TGTGCCAGCAGCTTGACAGTGAATAGCAATCAGCCCCAGCATTTT
CDR3aa: CASSLTVNSNQPQHF

abundance: -
d_gene: TRBD1
v_gene: TRBV23-1
j_gene: TRBJ1-1
CDR3nt: TGCGCCAGCAGTCAATCGTCCAGGGGGCTTATGAACACTGAAGCTTTCTTT
CDR3aa: CASSQSSRGLMNTEAFF

abundance: many
d_gene: TRBD2
v_gene: TRBV5-4
j_gene: TRBJ2-1
CDR3nt: TGTGCCACCCAGAAGGGTGGTAGCGGGGCTAGCTCCTACAATGAGCAGTTCTTC
CDR3aa: CATQKGGSGASSYNEQFF

abundance: once
d_gene: -
v_gene: TRBV29-1
j_gene: TRBJ2-1
CDR3nt: TGCAGCGTTGTGGCCCGGGAAACTTACAATGAGCAGTTCTTC
CDR3aa: CSVVARETYNEQFF

abundance: -
d_gene: TRBD1
v_gene: TRBV6-6
j_gene: TRBJ1-1
CDR3nt: TGTGCCAGCAGCCAGGGACAGGGTAACACTGAAGCTTTCTTT
CDR3aa: CASSQGQGNTEAFF

abundance: -
d_gene: TRBD1
v_gene: TRBV15
j_gene: TRBJ2-3
CDR3nt: TGTGCCACATATCGGACAGGGGAAGACACAGATACGCAGTATTTT
CDR3aa: CATYRTGEDTDTQYF

abundance: -
d_gene: TRBD2
v_gene: TRBV18
j_gene: TRBJ2-7
CDR3nt: TGTGCCAGCTCACCAGGGACTAGCGGGAGTAGCTACGAGCAGTACTTC
CDR3aa: CASSPGTSGSSYEQYF

abundance: -
d_gene: TRBD1
v_gene: TRBV6-4
j_gene: TRBJ1-5
CDR3nt: TGTGCCAGCAGTGACTGGACAGGGGGCCGCAATCAGCCCCAGCATTTT
CDR3aa: CASSDWTGGRNQPQHF

abundance: -
d_gene: -
v_gene: TRBV11-2
j_gene: TRBJ1-1
CDR3nt: TGTGCCAGCAGCTTAGATCGAGGTCAGGGGAACACTGAAGCTTTCTTT
CDR3aa: CASSLDRGQGNTEAFF

abundance: -
d_gene: -
v_gene: TRBV10-3
j_gene: TRBJ2-7
CDR3nt: TGTGCCATCAGTGCAAATTCGGGGGACCCTTACGAGCAGTACTTC
CDR3aa: CAISANSGDPYEQYF

abundance: -
d_gene: TRBD1
v_gene: TRBV29-1
j_gene: TRBJ2-2
CDR3nt: TGCAGCGGTGGAGGGACAGGGACGAACACCGGGGAGCTGTTTTTT
CDR3aa: CSGGGTGTNTGELFF

abundance: -
d_gene: TRBD1
v_gene: TRBV5-6
j_gene: TRBJ1-2
CDR3nt: TGTGCCAGCAGTTCTAACCGGGACAGGGGGCGACATGGTAACTACACCTTC
CDR3aa: CASSSNRDRGRHGNYTF

abundance: -
d_gene: -
v_gene: TRBV5-1
j_gene: TRBJ2-4
CDR3nt: TGCGCCAGCAGCCCCGAGGGGGTACTAGCCAAAAACATTCAGTACTTC
CDR3aa: CASSPEGVLAKNIQYF

abundance: -
d_gene: TRBD1
v_gene: TRBV10-2
j_gene: TRBJ2-7
CDR3nt: TGCGCCAGCTCAGGGACAGGGGGCTCCTTGGGGCAGTACTTC
CDR3aa: CASSGTGGSLGQYF

abundance: few
d_gene: -
v_gene: TRBV28
j_gene: TRBJ2-3
CDR3nt: TGTGCCAGCAGTCCGACTAGTGCAGATACGCAGTATTTT
CDR3aa: CASSPTSADTQYF

abundance: -
d_gene: -
v_gene: TRBV6-5
j_gene: TRBJ1-3
CDR3nt: TGTGCCAGCAGTCCCACAGGTGTAAACACCATATATTTT
CDR3aa: CASSPTGVNTIYF

abundance: -
d_gene: -
v_gene: TRBV5-1
j_gene: TRBJ1-4
CDR3nt: TGCGCCAGCAGCTTGGGCTATTCGAGGGGGGGGGACGAAAAACTGTTTTTT
CDR3aa: CASSLGYSRGGDEKLFF

abundance: many
d_gene: -
v_gene: TRBV7-3
j_gene: TRBJ2-2
CDR3nt: TGTGCCAGCAGCTTAAACGGGGGGAACACCGGGGAGCTGTTTTTT
CDR3aa: CASSLNGGNTGELFF

abundance: -
d_gene: -
v_gene: TRBV28
j_gene: TRBJ1-6
CDR3nt: TGTGCGACGAAGACCGGGACTCCGTATTCACCCCTCCACTTT
CDR3aa: CATKTGTPYSPLHF

abundance: -
d_gene: -
v_gene: TRBV1
j_gene: TRBJ1-1
CDR3nt: TGCACCAGCAGCCACCAATTAATACAGGGGGCGCAGAACACTGAAGCTTTCTTT
CDR3aa: CTSSHQLIQGAQNTEAFF

abundance: few
d_gene: -
v_gene: TRBV5-4
j_gene: TRBJ1-2
CDR3nt: TGTGCCAGCAGCTTGTGGGACACGATTCACTTC
CDR3aa: CASSLWDTIHF

abundance: -
d_gene: -
v_gene: TRBV18
j_gene: TRBJ1-4
CDR3nt: TGTGCCAGCTCACCTGAACAGCCACCAAGGGGTGAAAAACTGTTTTTT
CDR3aa: CASSPEQPPRGEKLFF

abundance: -
d_gene: TRBD1
v_gene: TRBV18
j_gene: TRBJ1-4
CDR3nt: TGTGCCAGCTCACCGACGGACAGGGGGCGAAATGAAAAACTGTTTTTT
CDR3aa: CASSPTDRGRNEKLFF

abundance: -
d_gene: TRBD1
v_gene: TRBV2
j_gene: TRBJ2-3
CDR3nt: TGTGCCAGCAGTGAGCAGGGGGCTAGGTCAGATACGCAGTATTTT
CDR3aa: CASSEQGARSDTQYF

abundance: -
d_gene: TRBD1
v_gene: TRBV13
j_gene: TRBJ1-3
CDR3nt: TGTGCCAGCAGCTTGGACAGGGGGCCCGTCTCTGGAAACACCATATATTTT
CDR3aa: CASSLDRGPVSGNTIYF

abundance: -
d_gene: -
v_gene: TRBV18
j_gene: TRBJ1-5
CDR3nt: TGTGCCAGCTCACCTGAGGGCAGATTTCAGCATTTT
CDR3aa: CASSPEGRFQHF

abundance: -
d_gene: TRBD1
v_gene: TRBV10-3
j_gene: TRBJ1-4
CDR3nt: TGTGCCAGCGAGGAGCCGGGACAGGGCGGTGAAAAACTGTTTTTT
CDR3aa: CASEEPGQGGEKLFF

abundance: few
d_gene: -
v_gene: TRBV29-1
j_gene: TRBJ2-7
CDR3nt: TGCAGCGTTAATGGGGCAGGGGTAGGCGAGCAGTACTTC
CDR3aa: CSVNGAGVGEQYF

abundance: many
d_gene: -
v_gene: TRBV21-1
j_gene: TRBJ1-6
CDR3nt: TGTGCCAGCAGCTTGAGGACAGATTCACCCCTCCACTTT
CDR3aa: CASSLRTDSPLHF

abundance: -
d_gene: -
v_gene: TRBV19
j_gene: TRBJ1-1
CDR3nt: TGTGCCAGTAGTATGACAGATAACACTGAAGCTTTCTTT
CDR3aa: CASSMTDNTEAFF

abundance: many
d_gene: TRBD1
v_gene: TRBV9
j_gene: TRBJ1-1
CDR3nt: TGTGCCAGCAGCTCGACAGGGGGCAACACTGAAGCTTTCTTT
CDR3aa: CASSSTGGNTEAFF